Shown below are 22 T cell receptor beta chains from a single sample sequenced in a study of CD8 T cells in Susac syndrome. Reverse transcription of roughly 0.45 to 1 ug RNA was performed with random hexamers. TCRdb re-called the immunoSEQ multiplex PCR reads with MiXCR, one entry per CDR3 protein. The sample lists 100,000 to 150,000 distinct CDR3 sequences, around 94% seen once, with 0.07% to 0.09% in the top ten. The sequenced sample consisted of CD4+ T cells from PBMCs. The receptors were sampled from a human donor in good health.

The chain links TRBV7-9 to TRBJ1-2; 7 bases align to TRBD1. Trimming took 7 bases from V and 0 from J; bases not matched to a gene: 14. Germline values: CDR1 SEHNR, CDR2 FQNEAQ (reference sequence). The CDR3 is made up of 17 amino acids. In DNA form, the CDR3 reads TGTGCCAGCATTCCCGTCCAAGGGACAGCTCCTAACTATGGCTACACCTTC. It specifies CASIPVQGTAPNYGYTF.

V gene TRBV29-1 combines with J gene TRBJ1-4; D is unclear. The V and J ends lost 2 bases and 3 bases respectively, with 7 bases between them. The CDR3 covers 13 residues. Germline lookup yields CDR1 SQVTM and CDR2 ANQGSEA. CDR3 sequence (DNA): TGCAGCGTTGAACGCCAGCCTAATGAAAAACTGTTTTTT. Its translation: CSVERQPNEKLFF. Full variable domain (rest looked up from reference TRBV29-1 and TRBJ1-4): SAVISQKPSRDICQRGTSLTIQCQVDSQVTMMFWYRQQPGQSLTLIATANQGSEATYESGFVIDKFPISRPNLTFSTLTVSNMSPEDSSIYLCSVERQPNEKLFFGSGTQLSVL.

The table lists this clonotype with a few counts. The V call is TRBV12-3 or TRBV12-4, the J call TRBJ1-2; D is possibly TRBD1 (5 bases). V was pared by 3 bases and J by 1 base, with 6 bases between. The CDR3 contains 13 residues. In DNA, the CDR3 is TGTGCCAGCAGTTTGCAGGGTAACTATGGCTACACCTTC. Encoded protein: CASSLQGNYGYTF.

The J gene is TRBJ2-5, the V gene TRBV5-1; a possible D gene is TRBD2 (6 bases). CDR3 length equals 16 residues. With 4 bases removed from V and 3 bases from J, the gap between germline ends came to 19 bases. Germline assignment: CDR1 SGHRS and CDR2 YFSETQ. The CDR3 DNA reads as TGCGCCAGCAGCCCCGAGTCCGGGACTGGGGAAGAGACCCAGTACTTC. Amino acid sequence: CASSPESGTGEETQYF.

The chain is built from TRBV7-2 and TRBJ2-7; the D gene is possibly TRBD2 (5 bases). The CDR3 loop spans 14 amino acids. Trimming stripped 3 bases from V and 0 bases from J, with 9 bases between. Germline loops: CDR1 SGHTA, CDR2 FQGNSA. In nucleotides, the CDR3 is TGTGCCAGCAGCTTTGCAGCGGACTCCTACGAGCAGTACTTC. The encoded protein is CASSFAADSYEQYF.

The chain recombines TRBV4-1 with TRBJ2-2; 11 bases fit TRBD2. Germline trimming cut 1 base from V and 6 bases from J; bases unmatched to any gene: 10. The CDR3 has 18 amino acids. Germline-derived CDR1 and CDR2 are MGHRA and YSYEKL. Here the CDR3 reads CASSQGRGGTSGSGELFF. CDR3 DNA: TGCGCCAGCAGCCAAGGCCGGGGGGGGACTAGCGGATCCGGGGAGCTGTTTTTT.

The rearrangement links TRBV7-9 to TRBJ2-7; 9 bases fit TRBD2. The CDR3 has 14 amino acids. CDR1 SEHNR and CDR2 FQNEAQ come from the germline V gene (reference sequence). V lost 6 bases to trimming and J lost 4 bases; unmatched junction nucleotides: 7. The CDR3 nucleotides read TGTGCCAGCAGTTTCGGGACTAGCAGTTACGAGCAGTACTTC. Translation: CASSFGTSSYEQYF.

The gene calls are TRBV12-3 or TRBV12-4 and TRBJ2-7, with 10 nucleotides matching TRBD2. V dropped 6 bases and J dropped 2; count of bases not matched to a gene: 7. CDR3 length: 15 amino acids. The CDR3 reads CASSSGLAATYEQYF. The CDR3 region has the DNA TGTGCCAGCAGCTCCGGACTAGCGGCCACCTACGAGCAGTACTTC.

V gene TRBV19 combines with J gene TRBJ1-1; no clear D gene. The ends were cut back, 3 bases at V and 4 bases at J, with 9 bases in the middle. Germline values: CDR1 LNHDA, CDR2 SQIVND (reference sequence). This CDR3 is built from 13 residues. This CDR3 reads CASSIYQSTEAFF. In nucleotides, the CDR3 is TGTGCCAGTAGTATTTACCAGAGCACTGAAGCTTTCTTT.

The chain combines TRBV5-1 with TRBJ2-1; 9 bases agree with TRBD2. The CDR3 contains 14 residues. The junction had 2 bases not matched to a gene; V was cut back by 0 bases and J by 7 bases. The V gene's germline CDR1 is SGHRS and CDR2 YFSETQ. The CDR3 DNA reads TGCGCCAGCAGCTTGGGGACTAGCGTAAATGAGCAGTTCTTC. Amino acid sequence: CASSLGTSVNEQFF.

This rearrangement joins TRBV18 to TRBJ2-1; 13 bases are shared with TRBD2. V dropped 3 bases and J dropped 4; count of bases not matched to a gene: 3. CDR1 is KGHSH and CDR2 is LQKENI in the germline V gene. The CDR3 contains 16 residues. Here the CDR3 reads CASSPGLAGVYNEQFF. CDR3 sequence (DNA): TGTGCCAGCTCACCCGGACTAGCGGGAGTTTACAATGAGCAGTTCTTC.

The chain employs TRBV29-1 and TRBJ2-1; 9 bases line up with TRBD1. J was trimmed by 0 bases and V by 0 bases; bases with no gene match: 12. CDR1 is SQVTM, CDR2 ANQGSEA, per germline. This CDR3 comprises 19 residues. CDR3: CSVEDLPGQGAGSYNEQFF. The CDR3 DNA sequence: TGCAGCGTTGAAGACCTCCCGGGACAGGGTGCTGGCTCCTACAATGAGCAGTTCTTC.

V and J are TRBV10-2 and TRBJ2-7; 8 positions match TRBD1. The V gene end was trimmed by 4 bases and the J gene end by 2 bases; junction bases not matched to a gene: 7. Germline V CDR1 and CDR2: WSHSY, SAAADI. The CDR3 is made up of 15 amino acids. DNA for the CDR3: TGCGCCAGCAGTGGGACAGGGACGTCCCCCTACGAGCAGTACTTC. Translating it yields CASSGTGTSPYEQYF.

CDR3 DNA: TGCAGTGCTAGGGATCCGAACACCGGGGAGCTGTTTTTT. Translated: CSARDPNTGELFF. The chain combines TRBV20-1 with TRBJ2-2, with D unresolved. The CDR3 has 13 amino acids. Trimming stripped 3 bases from V and 0 bases from J, with 5 bases between. Germline V lookup: CDR1 DFQATT, CDR2 SNEGSKA (reference sequence).

V and J are TRBV3-1 and TRBJ1-2; D is undetermined. V lost 1 base to trimming and J lost 8 bases, with 5 bases between them. This CDR3 has 11 amino acids. In germline, CDR1 is LGHDT, CDR2 YNNKEL (reference sequence). The CDR3 DNA reads as TGTGCCAGCAGCCAAGGGCAGGGCTACACCTTC. Residues: CASSQGQGYTF.

The chain employs TRBV15 and TRBJ1-5; 7 positions match TRBD1. There are 14 residues in the CDR3. Trimming took 5 bases from V and 6 from J; bases not matched to a gene: 7. In germline, CDR1 is LNHNV, CDR2 YYDKDF (reference sequence). The CDR3 spells CATSGQTGFQPQHF. The CDR3 nucleotides are TGTGCCACCAGCGGCCAGACAGGGTTTCAGCCCCAGCATTTT.

In its sample, this clonotype was seen a few times. V usage is TRBV29-1 and J usage is TRBJ2-7; maybe TRBD1 (6 bases). Between the trimmed V and J ends, which lost 3 bases and 5 bases, there was a span of 20 bases. This CDR3 has 15 residues. Germline V lookup: CDR1 SQVTM, CDR2 ANQGSEA. The CDR3 spells CSVERRDTPRHEQYF. In nucleotides, the CDR3 is TGCAGCGTTGAGCGCCGGGACACCCCCCGGCACGAGCAGTACTTC.

The chain uses TRBV29-1 and TRBJ1-1; TRBD1 is a possible D gene (6 bases). Germline V gene data show CDR1 as SQVTM and CDR2 as ANQGSEA. This CDR3 is built from 14 residues. Trimming stripped 7 bases from V and 1 base from J, with 16 bases between. In DNA, the CDR3 is TGCAGCGCCGACAGGTCGGGGGGGAACACTGAAGCTTTCTTT. It specifies CSADRSGGNTEAFF.

The chain uses TRBV7-2 and TRBJ1-5; TRBD1 aligns across 7 bases. Germline lookup yields CDR1 SGHTA and CDR2 FQGNSA. This CDR3 has 17 residues. With V trimmed by 5 bases and J by 3 bases, 13 bases remained unmatched. CDR3 sequence (DNA): TGTGCCAGCAGCCCCAGGGGGGGGGCGGAGCACAATCAGCCCCAGCATTTT. Amino acid sequence: CASSPRGGAEHNQPQHF.

The chain carries TRBV7-8 and TRBJ1-3; D remains ambiguous. CDR1 and CDR2 (germline): SGHVS, FQNEAQ. The ends were cut back, 1 base at V and 0 bases at J, with 10 bases in the middle. The CDR3 runs to 16 residues. In DNA form, the CDR3 reads TGTGCCAGCAGCTTAGGAGGTCTGCTCTCTGGAAACACCATATATTTT. Amino acids: CASSLGGLLSGNTIYF.

V gene TRBV14 combines with J gene TRBJ2-3, with TRBD2 identical over 10 bases. CDR3 length: 17 amino acids. Losses at the gene ends were 0 bases for V and 5 bases for J; bases not matched to a gene: 8. Germline loops: CDR1 SGHDN, CDR2 FVKESK. The CDR3 spells CASSQDGSTSGKDTQYF. DNA of the CDR3: TGTGCCAGCAGCCAAGATGGATCTACTAGCGGGAAAGATACGCAGTATTTT.

The CDR3 sequence is CASTEGQFGNTIYF. CDR3 in DNA: TGTGCCAGCACCGAAGGGCAGTTTGGAAACACCATATATTTT. The chain joins TRBV25-1 to TRBJ1-3; D is undetermined. The CDR3 contains 14 residues. The germline gives CDR1 MGHDK, CDR2 SYGVNS. The V end was cut by 7 bases, the J end by 3 bases, with 13 bases between.